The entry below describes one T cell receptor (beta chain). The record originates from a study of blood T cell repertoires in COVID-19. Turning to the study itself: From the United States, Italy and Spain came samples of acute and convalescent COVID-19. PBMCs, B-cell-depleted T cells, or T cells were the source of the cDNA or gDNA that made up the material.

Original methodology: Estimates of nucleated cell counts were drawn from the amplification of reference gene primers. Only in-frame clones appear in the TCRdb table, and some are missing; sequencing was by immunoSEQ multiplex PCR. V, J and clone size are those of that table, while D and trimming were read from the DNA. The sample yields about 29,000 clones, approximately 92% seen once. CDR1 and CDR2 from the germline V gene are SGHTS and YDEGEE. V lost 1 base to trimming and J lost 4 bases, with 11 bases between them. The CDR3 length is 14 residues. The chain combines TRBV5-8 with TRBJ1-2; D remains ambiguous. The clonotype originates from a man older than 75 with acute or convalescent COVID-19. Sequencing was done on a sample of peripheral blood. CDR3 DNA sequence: TGTGCCAGCAGCTTGACTGGCGGAGGCTATGGCTACACCTTC. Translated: CASSLTGGGYGYTF. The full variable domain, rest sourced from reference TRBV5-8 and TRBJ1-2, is EAGVTQSPTHLIKTRGQQATLRCSPISGHTSVYWYQQALGLGLQFLLWYDEGEERNRGNFPPRFSGRQFPNYSSELNVNALELEDSALYLCASSLTGGGYGYTFGSGTRLTVV.